The 4 T cell receptor beta chains listed next were all sequenced from one sample in a study of shared clonotypes between healthy human individuals. CD45RO negativity and positive selection for CCR7 defined naive CD8 cells, a population that excluded terminally differentiated effector memory CD45RA+ cells. Profiled with immunoSEQ multiplex PCR; TCRdb holds only in-frame clones, not every one. The sample lists around 2.1 million clones, 85% to 95% occurring once. The sample taken for sequencing was naive CD8+ T cells from PBMCs. These receptors came from a man between 18 and 35 years old in good health. Some clones in this sample may be carry-over from other donors' samples.

This chain joins TRBV5-1 and TRBJ2-7, with D tentatively TRBD2 (5 bases). From germline, CDR1 is SGHRS and CDR2 YFSETQ. V was cut by 4 bases and J by 8 bases, with 10 bases left in between. This CDR3 has 11 amino acids. In nucleotides, the CDR3 is TGCGCCAGCAGCGCCGACGGGAAGCAGTACTTC. Protein: CASSADGKQYF. The full variable domain, with the rest looked up from reference TRBV5-1 and TRBJ2-7, is KAGVTQTPRYLIKTRGQQVTLSCSPISGHRSVSWYQQTPGQGLQFLFEYFSETQRNKGNFPGRFSGRQFSNSRSEMNVSTLELGDSALYLCASSADGKQYFGPGTRLTVT.

V and J are TRBV5-6 and TRBJ2-7, with D perhaps TRBD1 (5 bases). The CDR3 is 14 residues long. Trimming pared 0 bases from V and 3 bases from J, leaving 10 bases between. Germline values: CDR1 SGHDT, CDR2 YYEEEE. CDR3 bases: TGTGCCAGCAGCTTGGGGGCCAGGGACTACGAGCAGTACTTC. Protein product: CASSLGARDYEQYF.

This clone was observed a single time. V gene TRBV7-3 combines with J gene TRBJ1-1; the D gene is possibly TRBD1 (5 bases). Germline V gene data show CDR1 as SGHTA and CDR2 as FQGTGA. The length of the CDR3 is 17 residues. Deletions cut 2 bases from V and 0 bases from J, with 16 bases between. The CDR3 nucleotides are TGTGCCAGCAGCTTAGAGAGGTTCAGGGAGTTGAACACTGAAGCTTTCTTT. It encodes CASSLERFRELNTEAFF.

Here the CDR3 DNA reads TGCGCCAGCAGCCCGATGGGGACAAGTCGTACTGAAGCTTTCTTT. Translation gives CASSPMGTSRTEAFF. This chain connects TRBV5-1 to TRBJ1-1; D might be TRBD1 (6 bases). Trimming cost V 4 bases and J 5 bases, with 18 bases left between them. Germline CDR1 reads SGHRS; CDR2 reads YFSETQ. The CDR3 runs to 15 residues.